The T cell receptor beta chain described here comes from a study of blood T cell repertoires in COVID-19. Study-wide background: COVID-19 samples, acute and convalescent, were from the United States, Italy and Spain. Nucleic acid was either cDNA or gDNA, and it came from T cells, B-cell-depleted T cells, or PBMCs.

How the authors handled the data: Amplification with reference gene primers provided the estimates of nucleated cell counts. Here immunoSEQ multiplex PCR was the method, and the copy in TCRdb shows in-frame clones only, minus some. The DNA was the basis for D and trimming; V, J and clone size are from that table. The data contain a few hundred thousand clones, approximately 88% of them singletons. In Seattle, patients joined the study during active infection and were tracked longitudinally. V shed 2 bases and J shed 2 bases, with 6 bases lying between them. This CDR3 has 13 amino acids. Sequenced material: peripheral blood. The V and J genes are TRBV12-3 or TRBV12-4 and TRBJ1-1; D not certain. This TCR was sampled from a woman in her 70s with COVID-19, enrolled during active disease. This CDR3 reads CASSLSHNTEAFF. The CDR3 bases are TGTGCCAGCAGTTTATCCCATAACACTGAAGCTTTCTTT.